These 24 T cell receptor beta chains were sequenced from one sample in a study of cytomegalovirus exposure and HLA in healthy donors. Vbeta (60) and Jbeta (13) primers were used in the PCR. The table came from immunoSEQ multiplex PCR; TCRdb's copy has only in-frame clones and leaves some out. The sample carries almost 70,000 clones, approximately 70% recorded once. What was sequenced was PBMCs. These receptors were collected from a male donor in good health and CMV-seropositive.

The rearrangement joins TRBV19 to TRBJ1-4; D might be TRBD1 (6 bases). Germline CDR1 and CDR2: LNHDA and SQIVND (reference sequence). There are 15 residues in the CDR3. Between the trimmed V and J ends, which lost 5 bases and 7 bases, there was a span of 17 bases. The CDR3 bases are TGTGCCAGTAGTTTCGGAGGTCCCAGGGGTGAAAAACTGTTTTTT. Residues: CASSFGGPRGEKLFF. The entire variable domain, with the rest obtained from reference TRBV19 and TRBJ1-4, is as follows: DGGITQSPKYLFRKEGQNVTLSCEQNLNHDAMYWYRQDPGQGLRLIYYSQIVNDFQKGDIAEGYSVSREKKESFPLTVTSAQKNPTAFYLCASSFGGPRGEKLFFGSGTQLSVL.

V gene TRBV11-2 combines with J gene TRBJ1-1; tentatively, D is TRBD1 (5 bases). The CDR3 contains 13 residues. Deletions cut 0 bases from V and 10 bases from J, with 12 bases between. Germline V CDR1 and CDR2: SGHAT, FQNNGV. In DNA, the CDR3 is TGTGCCAGCAGCTTAGAATGGGGGGAGGCAGCTTTCTTT. Translation gives CASSLEWGEAAFF.

The chain uses TRBV27 and TRBJ2-1, with 11 bases that match TRBD2. With V trimmed by 9 bases and J by 7 bases, 11 bases remained unmatched. The germline gives CDR1 MNHEY, CDR2 SMNVEV (reference sequence). The CDR3 loop spans 15 amino acids. Here the CDR3 DNA reads TGTGCCAGTAAAGCCGGGACTAGCGGACTAAATGAGCAGTTCTTC. This translates into CASKAGTSGLNEQFF.

This clone was observed a few times. V is TRBV5-4 and J is TRBJ2-3; D gene ambiguous. The V gene's germline CDR1 is SGHNT and CDR2 YYREEE (reference sequence). V shed 1 base and J shed 6 bases, with 9 bases lying between them. CDR3 length equals 13 residues. The CDR3 DNA follows: TGTGCCAGCAGCTTGATAACGCGCGATACGCAGTATTTT. This codes for CASSLITRDTQYF.

This sequence joins TRBV9 and TRBJ1-2; TRBD1 aligns across 7 bases. Germline CDR1 SGDLS, CDR2 YYNGEE. The junction had 10 bases not matched to a gene; V was cut back by 4 bases and J by 4 bases. This CDR3 has 15 residues. The CDR3 here is CASSPQSRQGYGYTF. The DNA of the CDR3 is TGTGCCAGCAGCCCCCAGTCGCGACAGGGCTATGGCTACACCTTC.

This clone was seen a handful of times. The gene calls are TRBV18 and TRBJ1-2; D is perhaps TRBD1 (6 bases). The CDR3 has 15 residues. Germline CDR1 is KGHSH and CDR2 is LQKENI. With 2 bases removed from V and 4 bases from J, the gap between germline ends came to 14 bases. In nucleotides, the CDR3 is TGTGCCAGCTCACCAAGTGAGGGGGGGGCCTATGGCTACACCTTC. As protein: CASSPSEGGAYGYTF.

The sample holds a few counts of this clone. This chain joins TRBV5-1 and TRBJ1-6; D perhaps matches TRBD1 (5 bases). Germline V CDR1 and CDR2: SGHRS, YFSETQ. The CDR3 runs 16 residues. V dropped 1 base and J dropped 9 bases, with 17 bases sitting between them. The CDR3 DNA reads TGCGCCAGCAGCTTGTTTGGGGCCCTCGACGGTTCACCCCTCCACTTT. Translation gives CASSLFGALDGSPLHF.

This clone was seen more than once but under ten times. V and J are TRBV7-2 and TRBJ1-5; unclear D gene. Germline assignment: CDR1 SGHTA and CDR2 FQGNSA. V was cut by 5 bases and J by 0 bases, with 11 bases left in between. This CDR3 comprises 15 residues. In nucleotides, the CDR3 is TGTGCCAGCAGCGCAGCGGGCCTTAGCAATCAGCCCCAGCATTTT. This encodes CASSAAGLSNQPQHF.

The table lists this clone with a few counts. V and J are TRBV7-2 and TRBJ2-5, with 16 positions matching TRBD2. This CDR3 has 16 amino acids. From germline, CDR1 is SGHTA and CDR2 FQGNSA. V shed 5 bases, J shed 4 bases, and the junction held 4 bases outside the gene matches. This CDR3 reads CASSAGTSGGAETQYF. The CDR3 nucleotides read TGTGCCAGCAGCGCGGGGACTAGCGGGGGGGCAGAGACCCAGTACTTC.

Only a few counts were recorded for this clone. J is TRBJ1-2 and V is TRBV19; D perhaps matches TRBD1 (5 bases). Trimming stripped 9 bases from V and 8 bases from J, with 19 bases between. The CDR3 runs to 13 residues. Germline V gene sequence: CDR1 LNHDA, CDR2 SQIVND (reference sequence). CDR3 sequence (DNA): TGTGCCAGCATTCGGAGGAGGGGCTCGGGCTACACCTTC. Its translation is CASIRRRGSGYTF.

The count of this clone is one. Written as DNA, the CDR3 is TGTGCCAGTAGTCTTCACAGGGGGGCGAACACTGAAGCTTTCTTT. Protein product: CASSLHRGANTEAFF. This chain connects TRBV19 to TRBJ1-1, with 8 positions matching TRBD1. Germline V CDR1 and CDR2: LNHDA, SQIVND (reference sequence). The CDR3 covers 15 residues. The trim removed 5 bases at V and 1 base at J, leaving 6 bases unmatched.

This chain links TRBV7-2 with TRBJ1-3, with 10 bases that match TRBD1. The germline V gene has CDR1 SGHTA and CDR2 FQGNSA. The CDR3 spans 19 residues. With V trimmed by 4 bases and J by 6 bases, 18 bases remained unmatched. In nucleotides, the CDR3 is TGTGCCAGCAGCTGGGTTCCTCCCGGGACAGGGGTCTTGGAAAACACCATATATTTT. It translates to CASSWVPPGTGVLENTIYF.

This clone was counted only a few times. The rearrangement links TRBV7-9 to TRBJ2-3, with 7 bases matching TRBD2. The CDR3 totals 15 residues. The V gene's germline CDR1 is SEHNR and CDR2 FQNEAQ (reference sequence). The V gene end was trimmed by 5 bases and the J gene end by 3 bases; junction bases not matched to a gene: 8. Here the CDR3 DNA reads TGTGCCAGCAGCGTAAACCGGGGAGGGACAGATACGCAGTATTTT. As protein: CASSVNRGGTDTQYF.

The table lists this clone with a few counts. The V call is TRBV4-1, the J call TRBJ2-7; tentatively, D is TRBD1 (7 bases). Trimming stripped 4 bases from V and 3 bases from J, with 16 bases between. The CDR3 has 15 residues. Germline V gene sequence: CDR1 MGHRA, CDR2 YSYEKL. CDR3 sequence: CASSPAAGQSYEQYF. Written as DNA, the CDR3 is TGCGCCAGCAGCCCCGCCGCGGGACAGAGCTACGAGCAGTACTTC.

The J gene is TRBJ2-3, the V gene TRBV6-6, with D possibly TRBD1 on 6 matching bases. In germline, CDR1 is MNHNY, CDR2 SVGAGI (reference sequence). Trimming pared 4 bases from V and 3 bases from J, leaving 17 bases between. This CDR3 region has 16 residues. In DNA, the CDR3 is TGTGCCAGCAGTTCATTATATCAGGGGTGGACAGATACGCAGTATTTT. This codes for CASSSLYQGWTDTQYF.

The V and J genes are TRBV18 and TRBJ1-1; 7 bases line up with TRBD1. Germline CDR1 and CDR2: KGHSH and LQKENI. V lost 0 bases, J lost 8 bases, and 3 bases stayed unmatched. CDR3 size: 13 residues. As DNA, the CDR3 is TGTGCCAGCTCACCACCGGACAGGCACGAAGCTTTCTTT. Translated, it gives CASSPPDRHEAFF.

This clone was seen more than once but under ten times. The CDR3 reads CASSYRTRVETQYF. CDR3 in DNA: TGTGCCAGCAGTTATAGGACAAGGGTGGAGACCCAGTACTTC. The rearrangement links TRBV6-6 to TRBJ2-5; D may be TRBD1 (5 bases). Trimming cost V 3 bases and J 5 bases, with 13 bases left between them. Germline CDR1 reads MNHNY; CDR2 reads SVGAGI (reference sequence). The CDR3 is 14 residues long.

This sequence joins TRBV11-3 and TRBJ1-3; D is ambiguous. CDR1 is SGHNT and CDR2 is YENEEA in the germline V gene. CDR3 length equals 15 residues. V was clipped by 1 base and J by 4 bases, with 11 bases between them. The CDR3 spells CASSLGSASGNTIYF. DNA for the CDR3: TGTGCCAGCAGCTTAGGGAGCGCTTCGGGAAACACCATATATTTT. Drawing the rest from reference TRBV11-3 and TRBJ1-3, the complete variable domain is EAGVVQSPRYKIIEKKQPVAFWCNPISGHNTLYWYLQNLGQGPELLIRYENEEAVDDSQLPKDRFSAERLKGVDSTLKIQPAELGDSAVYLCASSLGSASGNTIYFGEGSWLTVV.

This clone was seen just once. The V call is TRBV23-1, the J call TRBJ2-7, with TRBD2 as a possible D gene (5 bases). TRBV23-1 is an open reading frame whose function is uncertain. The CDR3 length is 15 residues. V was clipped by 4 bases and J by 0 bases, with 13 bases between them. The CDR3 DNA sequence: TGCGCCAGCAGTCTGGGGAAAGGGAGCTCCTACGAGCAGTACTTC. It codes for CASSLGKGSSYEQYF.

The genes are TRBV5-1 and TRBJ1-1; D is perhaps TRBD1 (6 bases). V was clipped by 4 bases and J by 1 base, with 17 bases between them. Germline-derived CDR1 and CDR2 are SGHRS and YFSETQ. CDR3 size: 16 residues. This CDR3 reads CASSATGPLGNTEAFF. CDR3 sequence (DNA): TGCGCCAGCAGCGCGACAGGTCCCCTGGGGAACACTGAAGCTTTCTTT.

This chain joins TRBV5-1 and TRBJ1-4, with 8 bases identical to TRBD1. Trimming took 4 bases from V and 8 from J; bases not matched to a gene: 7. Germline CDR1 and CDR2: SGHRS and YFSETQ. The CDR3 consists of 14 residues. In DNA, the CDR3 is TGCGCCAGCAGCCCAGGACAGGGAGGAGAAAAACTGTTTTTT. Translated, it gives CASSPGQGGEKLFF.

CDR3 amino acids: CASSYSGQGADYGYTF. In nucleotides, the CDR3 is TGTGCCAGCAGTTACTCGGGGCAGGGGGCTGACTATGGCTACACCTTC. The V call is TRBV6-6, the J call TRBJ1-2, with 8 bases that match TRBD1. CDR1 MNHNY and CDR2 SVGAGI come from the germline V gene (reference sequence). This CDR3 region has 16 residues. The V gene end was trimmed by 0 bases and the J gene end by 3 bases; junction bases not matched to a gene: 6.

This clone turned up a few times. The J gene is TRBJ1-2, the V gene TRBV18; the match to TRBD1 covers 7 bases. V dropped 5 bases and J dropped 6; count of bases not matched to a gene: 6. The CDR3 has 13 residues. In germline, CDR1 is KGHSH, CDR2 LQKENI. The CDR3 bases are TGTGCCAGCTCAGCGACAGGGTGGGATGGCTACACCTTC. It codes for CASSATGWDGYTF.

This clone was counted only a few times. V and J are TRBV28 and TRBJ2-1; TRBD2 agrees at 12 bases. Germline CDR1 and CDR2: MDHEN and SYDVKM. The CDR3 runs to 15 residues. V was pared by 6 bases and J by 6 bases, with 6 bases of the junction left unmatched. CDR3 nucleotide sequence: TGTGCCAGCAGATCTCGACTAGCGGGAGCCAATGAGCAGTTCTTC. This encodes CASRSRLAGANEQFF.